This T cell receptor beta chain was identified during a study of cytomegalovirus exposure and HLA in healthy donors. PCR used 60 Vbeta primers and 13 Jbeta primers. Sequenced by immunoSEQ multiplex PCR; TCRdb stores in-frame clones only, minus some. The repertoire holds fewer than 110,000 clones, with around 78% as singletons. Trimming at V came to 7 bases and at J to 2 bases, leaving 9 bases not matched to a gene. The germline gives CDR1 MNHEY, CDR2 SVGAGI. The length of the CDR3 is 15 residues. Worth noting for this clone: Its target is not known.

General study points: Analysis was carried out at a later point, and it linked a missense DCLRE1C variant to TCR beta V- and J-gene trimming.

Sequences were obtained from PBMCs. This sequence joins TRBV6-5 and TRBJ2-5; 8 bases line up with TRBD2. This TCR was sampled from a man younger than 45 in good health and CMV-seronegative. CDR3 coding DNA: TGTGCCAGCAAGCTTGCGGGGGGCTCGCAAGAGACCCAGTACTTC. Its translation is CASKLAGGSQETQYF.